This TCR beta chain came from a study of radiation and T cells in renal cell carcinoma. Produced via immunoSEQ multiplex PCR; TCRdb's table is partial and in-frame only. The data contain some 7,400 clones, roughly two thirds of them singletons. Notes on this clone: The same CDR3 arises from other DNA sequences in this sample as well.

Regarding treatment: treatment-naive control, cytoreductive nephrectomy. The sample consisted of tumor tissue, taken from a patient whose treatment was nephrectomy without radiotherapy. The TCR originated in a woman aged 70-85 years with renal cell carcinoma.

The CDR3 is CASRRTGGNQPQHF. As DNA, the CDR3 is TGTGCCAGCAGGCGGACAGGGGGCAATCAGCCCCAGCATTTT. This chain connects TRBV6-5 to TRBJ1-5, with TRBD1 matching 9 bases. J gave up 2 bases and V 6 bases, and 2 bases lay outside the gene matches. In germline, CDR1 is MNHEY, CDR2 SVGAGI. There are 14 residues in the CDR3.